These T cell receptor beta chains were read from a single sample in a study of cytomegalovirus exposure and HLA in healthy donors. Sequencing was performed with immunoSEQ multiplex PCR; in TCRdb, only in-frame clones are kept and a portion is missing. The table has around 170,000 clones, 77% seen once. The sample taken for sequencing was PBMCs. The origin of the receptors is a man between 18 and 35 years old in good health and CMV-seronegative. CDR3s include the opening cysteine and the closing phenylalanine or tryptophan. The D gene is left open where the match is weak. Rows give clone size only sometimes, using once, few, many, or a class for an expanded clone.

CDR3	DNA	size	J	V	D
CASSPSGSSYNEQFF	TGTGCCAGCAGCCCGAGCGGGAGCTCCTACAATGAGCAGTTCTTC	.	TRBJ2-1	TRBV7-9	TRBD2
CASFTGTSDNQETQYF	TGTGCCAGCTTTACCGGGACTAGCGATAACCAAGAGACCCAGTACTTC	.	TRBJ2-5	TRBV11-2	TRBD2
CASSLSPGTEAFF	TGTGCCAGCAGCTTAAGTCCCGGGACTGAAGCTTTCTTT	.	TRBJ1-1	TRBV13	.
CASSVPGVGGVELFF	TGTGCCAGCAGTGTCCCCGGGGTAGGAGGGGTAGAACTGTTTTTT	.	TRBJ1-4	TRBV28	.
CASKKFQTSGSTDTQYF	TGTGCCAGCAAGAAATTCCAGACTAGCGGGAGTACAGATACGCAGTATTTT	.	TRBJ2-3	TRBV7-2	TRBD2
CASSLAGAGSYEQYF	TGTGCCAGCAGCTTAGCGGGGGCTGGCTCCTACGAGCAGTACTTC	few	TRBJ2-7	TRBV7-2	.
CASSFTSGGSYEQYF	TGTGCCAGCAGCTTTACTAGCGGGGGTTCCTACGAGCAGTACTTC	.	TRBJ2-7	TRBV7-9	TRBD2
CASSQQPSGGELFF	TGTGCCAGCAGCCAGCAGCCCAGCGGCGGGGAGCTGTTTTTT	.	TRBJ2-2	TRBV14	.
CASSLKGGGRTDTQYF	TGTGCCAGCAGCTTAAAGGGGGGGGGCCGCACAGATACGCAGTATTTT	few	TRBJ2-3	TRBV7-3	.
CAADRAWEQYF	TGTGCGGCGGACAGGGCGTGGGAGCAGTACTTC	.	TRBJ2-7	TRBV30	TRBD1
CATSREVSAGGYTF	TGTGCCACCAGCAGAGAGGTCTCTGCAGGGGGCTACACCTTC	few	TRBJ1-2	TRBV15	.
CASSQGQAFGYTF	TGCGCCAGCAGCCAGGGACAGGCTTTCGGCTACACCTTC	.	TRBJ1-2	TRBV5-1	TRBD1
CASSSRTEIVSNQPQHF	TGTGCCAGCAGTTCACGGACAGAGATTGTAAGCAATCAGCCCCAGCATTTT	.	TRBJ1-5	TRBV27	.
CASPYSRLAGGRMADTQYF	TGTGCCAGCCCCTATTCCAGACTAGCGGGAGGCCGAATGGCAGATACGCAGTATTTT	.	TRBJ2-3	TRBV13	TRBD2